Each of the 32 T cell receptor beta chains below was sequenced from the same sample in a study of chemoradiotherapy in HPV16-positive cancers. Sequenced by immunoSEQ multiplex PCR; TCRdb stores in-frame clones only, minus some. The table records 7,500 to 10,000 clones, about 90% of them present only once. This sample comprised blood, obtained from a patient who underwent chemoradiotherapy. These receptors were taken from a human donor with HPV-associated anogenital cancer.

The chain is built from TRBV30 and TRBJ1-4; 8 bases match TRBD1. The CDR3 extends over 14 amino acids. The germline V gene encodes CDR1 GTSNPN and CDR2 SVGIG (reference sequence). The V segment lost 5 bases and the J segment 1 base; nucleotides outside the gene matches: 3. In nucleotides, the CDR3 is TGTGCCTGGGGCGGACAGGGAACTAATGAAAAACTGTTTTTT. It translates to CAWGGQGTNEKLFF.

CDR3 nucleotides: TGTGCCAGCAGCTTAGACACAACCCAGGGCCTGTTTTTT. This encodes CASSLDTTQGLFF. The rearrangement links TRBV7-9 to TRBJ1-4; TRBD1 might be the D (5 bases). The germline V gene encodes CDR1 SEHNR and CDR2 FQNEAQ (reference sequence). This CDR3 spans 13 amino acids. The ends were cut back, 1 base at V and 14 bases at J, with 14 bases in the middle.

The rearrangement joins TRBV9 to TRBJ2-2, with unresolved D. Trimming removed 4 bases at V and 0 bases at J, with 7 bases between. Germline lookup yields CDR1 SGDLS and CDR2 YYNGEE. This CDR3 spans 14 amino acids. CDR3 coding DNA: TGTGCCAGCAGCTCCGCTACGAACACCGGGGAGCTGTTTTTT. Translated, it gives CASSSATNTGELFF.

This rearrangement joins TRBV28 to TRBJ2-5, with TRBD2 identical over 9 bases. Germline V lookup: CDR1 MDHEN, CDR2 SYDVKM. V lost 5 bases to trimming and J lost 5 bases; unmatched junction nucleotides: 6. The CDR3 totals 14 residues. The CDR3 nucleotides are TGTGCCAGCAGTCTTAGCGGGGGTCGGGAGACCCAGTACTTC. Translation: CASSLSGGRETQYF.

This clone was found once. The V gene is TRBV14, the J gene TRBJ2-2; D is undetermined. Trimming cost V 4 bases and J 5 bases, with 17 bases left between them. CDR1 is SGHDN and CDR2 is FVKESK in the germline V gene. The CDR3 extends over 16 amino acids. The CDR3 region has the DNA TGTGCCAGCAGCCCACACCCTAGGACGCCTACCGGGGAGCTGTTTTTT. Protein sequence: CASSPHPRTPTGELFF.

V is TRBV7-9 and J is TRBJ2-5; TRBD1 might be the D (5 bases). The J call may be mistaken, given a closer DNA end match to TRBJ2-7. The V gene's germline CDR1 is SEHNR and CDR2 FQNEAQ (reference sequence). The length of the CDR3 is 14 residues. The CDR3 is CASSLAGVDYEQYF. The CDR3 DNA sequence: TGTGCCAGCAGCTTAGCAGGGGTGGATTACGAGCAGTACTTC.

The chain carries TRBV7-2 and TRBJ1-6; D unresolved. The CDR3 length is 14 residues. V was cut by 1 base and J by 2 bases, with 3 bases left in between. From germline, CDR1 is SGHTA and CDR2 FQGNSA. CDR3 region: CASSLGPYNSPLHF. The CDR3 nucleotides read TGTGCCAGCAGCTTAGGTCCCTATAATTCACCCCTCCACTTT.

The chain couples TRBV4-1 to TRBJ1-2; 8 positions agree with TRBD1. The CDR3 length is 16 residues. V trimming: 0 bases; J trimming: 7 bases; junction bases outside the gene matches: 10. Germline CDR1 MGHRA, CDR2 YSYEKL. CDR3 loop: CASSQDTGGARVGYTF. The CDR3, as DNA: TGCGCCAGCAGCCAAGATACAGGGGGGGCTAGGGTTGGCTACACCTTC.

The chain carries TRBV18 and TRBJ2-3, with D unclear. There are 16 residues in the CDR3. With 6 bases removed from V and 2 bases from J, the gap between germline ends came to 18 bases. The germline V gene encodes CDR1 KGHSH and CDR2 LQKENI. The DNA for the CDR3 is TGTGCCAGCTCGCTGCCTCTGGATTCACTCACAGATACGCAGTATTTT. Amino acid sequence: CASSLPLDSLTDTQYF.

This rearrangement joins TRBV6-5 to TRBJ1-6; TRBD1 aligns across 7 bases. After removal of 6 bases from V and 10 bases from J, the junction contained 9 bases not matched to a gene. Per germline, CDR1 MNHEY and CDR2 SVGAGI. This CDR3 has 14 residues. The CDR3 is CASSSDRVRSPLHF. The CDR3, as DNA: TGTGCCAGCAGCTCCGACAGGGTCCGCTCACCCCTCCACTTT.

This rearrangement joins TRBV5-1 to TRBJ2-7; the match to TRBD2 covers 7 bases. Losses at the gene ends were 1 base for V and 2 bases for J; bases not matched to a gene: 3. The CDR3 contains 14 residues. The germline V gene encodes CDR1 SGHRS and CDR2 YFSETQ. CDR3 sequence (DNA): TGCGCCAGCAGCTTGAGTGGGGGGGCCTACGAGCAGTACTTC. The encoded protein is CASSLSGGAYEQYF.

The chain couples TRBV9 to TRBJ1-5; tentative D call: TRBD1 (6 bases). The V gene's germline CDR1 is SGDLS and CDR2 YYNGEE. The V and J ends lost 0 bases and 2 bases respectively, with 12 bases between them. The CDR3 has 16 amino acids. DNA of the CDR3: TGTGCCAGCAGCGTAGGGAGGGGGGATGGCAATCAGCCCCAGCATTTT. Amino acids: CASSVGRGDGNQPQHF.

Only one count was recorded for this clone. The rearrangement uses TRBV9 and TRBJ2-3; the D is unclear. Trimming shortened V by 3 bases and J by 4 bases, and 6 bases separated the two germline ends. Germline assignment: CDR1 SGDLS and CDR2 YYNGEE. This CDR3 has 12 amino acids. CDR3 DNA: TGTGCCAGCAGCGCTTTCGCAGATACGCAGTATTTT. It codes for CASSAFADTQYF.

CDR3 sequence reads: CASSSTILALPGNEQFF. The CDR3 coding sequence is TGTGCCAGCAGCTCCACCATTTTAGCACTTCCGGGGAATGAGCAGTTCTTC. The rearrangement joins TRBV5-5 to TRBJ2-1, with D perhaps TRBD2 (5 bases). The CDR3 contains 17 residues. The V and J ends lost 3 bases and 7 bases respectively, with 23 bases between them. Germline CDR1 reads SGHKS; CDR2 reads YYEKEE (reference sequence).

The gene calls are TRBV6-5 and TRBJ2-5; weak D call: TRBD1 (5 bases). The J call may be mistaken, given a closer DNA end match to TRBJ2-7. The CDR3 is 13 amino acids. Germline V gene lookup returns CDR1 MNHEY and CDR2 SVGAGI. CDR3 DNA sequence: TGTGCCTCTCAGGCGACAGAGAAGTACGAGCAGTACTTC. Its protein product is CASQATEKYEQYF.

This sequence joins TRBV27 and TRBJ2-3; the D is unclear. Germline CDR1 MNHEY, CDR2 SMNVEV (reference sequence). This CDR3 is built from 13 residues. Trimming took off 2 bases at V and 1 base at J, with 4 bases between the two ends. CDR3 bases: TGTGCCAGCAGTTTAAAGGGCACAGATACGCAGTATTTT. It encodes CASSLKGTDTQYF.

J is TRBJ2-3 and V is TRBV2; 7 positions agree with TRBD2. Trimming cost V 4 bases and J 4 bases; bases outside gene matches: 8. CDR1 is SNHLY, CDR2 FYNNEI, per germline. The CDR3 consists of 15 residues. CDR3 sequence: CASSGFGLDADTQYF. CDR3 DNA sequence: TGTGCCAGCAGTGGCTTCGGACTAGACGCAGATACGCAGTATTTT. Supplemented by reference TRBV2 and TRBJ2-3, the full variable domain reads EPEVTQTPSHQVTQMGQEVILRCVPISNHLYFYWYRQILGQKVEFLVSFYNNEISEKSEIFDDQFSVERPDGSNFTLKIRSTKLEDSAMYFCASSGFGLDADTQYFGPGTRLTVL.

This chain uses TRBV14 with TRBJ1-2; D possibly corresponds to TRBD1 (5 bases). CDR3 size: 14 residues. The germline V and J ends were trimmed by 4 bases and 4 bases, with 13 bases remaining between them. Germline CDR1 reads SGHDN; CDR2 reads FVKESK. CDR3 sequence: CASSLTAGTYGYTF. CDR3 coding DNA: TGTGCCAGCAGCCTGACCGCAGGGACCTATGGCTACACCTTC. The full variable domain, completed using reference TRBV14 and TRBJ1-2, is EAGVTQFPSHSVIEKGQTVTLRCDPISGHDNLYWYRRVMGKEIKFLLHFVKESKQDESGMPNNRFLAERTGGTYSTLKVQPAELEDSGVYFCASSLTAGTYGYTFGSGTRLTVV.

The V and J genes are TRBV9 and TRBJ1-4, with D unresolved. CDR3 length: 16 amino acids. V shed 4 bases and J shed 0 bases, with 13 bases lying between them. CDR1 is SGDLS and CDR2 is YYNGEE in the germline V gene. CDR3 protein: CASSLSTGTTNEKLFF. The CDR3 region has the DNA TGTGCCAGCAGCCTCTCGACTGGGACAACTAATGAAAAACTGTTTTTT. The full variable domain, in which reference TRBV9 and TRBJ1-4 provide the parts outside the CDR3, is DSGVTQTPKHLITATGQRVTLRCSPRSGDLSVYWYQQSLDQGLQFLIQYYNGEERAKGNILERFSAQQFPDLHSELNLSSLELGDSALYFCASSLSTGTTNEKLFFGSGTQLSVL.

The chain uses TRBV4-3 and TRBJ1-2; 11 bases match TRBD1. This CDR3 contains 17 residues. The junction had 8 bases not matched to a gene; V was cut back by 2 bases and J by 3 bases. Germline V gives CDR1 LGHNA, CDR2 YSLEER. The CDR3 coding sequence is TGCGCCAGCAGCCAACAACGGACAGGGGGCGCGGACTATGGCTACACCTTC. This translates into CASSQQRTGGADYGYTF.

The chain employs TRBV30 and TRBJ2-2; no firm D call. The germline V gene has CDR1 GTSNPN and CDR2 SVGIG (reference sequence). The CDR3 runs 13 residues. Trimming cost V 4 bases and J 7 bases, with 13 bases left between them. Here the CDR3 reads CAWMITLGGELFF. As DNA, the CDR3 is TGTGCCTGGATGATAACACTTGGCGGGGAGCTGTTTTTT.

This rearrangement joins TRBV2 to TRBJ1-6, with D unresolved. In germline, CDR1 is SNHLY, CDR2 FYNNEI. The CDR3 length is 15 residues. The V gene lost 3 bases and the J gene lost 0 bases, with 6 bases spanning the gap. CDR3 in DNA: TGTGCCAGCAGTGACAGGAGCTCCTATAATTCACCCCTCCACTTT. Protein sequence: CASSDRSSYNSPLHF.

The J gene is TRBJ1-2, the V gene TRBV19, with TRBD1 matching 10 bases. V trimming: 1 base; J trimming: 6 bases; junction bases outside the gene matches: 8. There are 16 residues in the CDR3. CDR1 is LNHDA, CDR2 SQIVND, per germline (reference sequence). CDR3 DNA sequence: TGTGCCAGTAGTATAGGCGCGGGACAGGGGATCGATGGCTACACCTTC. Amino acids: CASSIGAGQGIDGYTF.

The rearrangement links TRBV5-1 to TRBJ1-2; a possible D gene is TRBD1 (5 bases). Trimming shortened V by 1 base and J by 4 bases, and 17 bases separated the two germline ends. Germline values: CDR1 SGHRS, CDR2 YFSETQ. This CDR3 has 16 residues. CDR3 nucleotides: TGCGCCAGCAGCTTGCAGGGAGGGAAGTCGACCTATGGCTACACCTTC. Its translation: CASSLQGGKSTYGYTF. The entire variable domain, with the rest obtained from reference TRBV5-1 and TRBJ1-2, is as follows: KAGVTQTPRYLIKTRGQQVTLSCSPISGHRSVSWYQQTPGQGLQFLFEYFSETQRNKGNFPGRFSGRQFSNSRSEMNVSTLELGDSALYLCASSLQGGKSTYGYTFGSGTRLTVV.

V is TRBV28 and J is TRBJ2-3, with a tentative D call TRBD1 (5 bases). Germline CDR1 reads MDHEN; CDR2 reads SYDVKM. This CDR3 has 15 amino acids. Trimming left V 3 bases short and J 2 bases short, with 12 bases between. The CDR3 DNA follows: TGTGCCAGCAGTTTGGTTGACAGCGCCACAGATACGCAGTATTTT. Translation: CASSLVDSATDTQYF.

This clone was observed once. The chain uses TRBV5-6 and TRBJ1-5, with 8 bases identical to TRBD1. The germline V gene encodes CDR1 SGHDT and CDR2 YYEEEE. V shed 4 bases, J shed 6 bases, and the junction held 6 bases outside the gene matches. CDR3 size: 14 residues. CDR3 DNA sequence: TGTGCCAGCAGCCCTACAGGGGGAGGTCAGCCCCAGCATTTT. Its protein product is CASSPTGGGQPQHF.

This chain joins TRBV30 and TRBJ1-5; D perhaps matches TRBD1 (6 bases). CDR1 and CDR2 (germline): GTSNPN, SVGIG (reference sequence). V lost 1 base, J lost 6 bases, and 10 bases lay in between. The CDR3 has 13 amino acids. Written as DNA, the CDR3 is TGTGCCTGGAGTGACAGGGTATTTCAGCCCCAGCATTTT. This translates into CAWSDRVFQPQHF.

This sequence joins TRBV21-1 and TRBJ2-7; TRBD2 is the table's D call and was not checked against the DNA. TRBV21-1 is designated a pseudogene. CDR3 length equals 11 residues. The CDR3 is CASAGTREQYV. Written as DNA, the CDR3 is TGTGCCAGCGCCGGCACGAGGGAGCAGTACGTC.

The rearrangement joins TRBV7-9 to TRBJ1-2, with 9 nucleotides matching TRBD1. The CDR3 covers 17 residues. J was trimmed by 8 bases and V by 2 bases; bases with no gene match: 15. Germline loops: CDR1 SEHNR, CDR2 FQNEAQ (reference sequence). The CDR3 sequence: CASSLMGGGTGTEGYTF. In nucleotides, the CDR3 is TGTGCCAGCAGCTTAATGGGCGGAGGGACAGGGACCGAGGGCTACACCTTC.

V gene TRBV5-6 combines with J gene TRBJ2-5; possible D gene TRBD2, 5 bases. The CDR3 runs to 15 residues. CDR1 is SGHDT, CDR2 YYEEEE, per germline. Trimming removed 1 base from V and 0 bases from J, with 10 bases in between. CDR3 nucleotide sequence: TGTGCCAGCAGCTTGTCTACGGGGTACCAAGAGACCCAGTACTTC. Its translation: CASSLSTGYQETQYF.

As to this clone: Mismatch with germline at one junction end may stem from a read error. The chain carries TRBV9 and TRBJ2-2, with a possible D match to TRBD2 (7 bases). The germline V gene encodes CDR1 SGDLS and CDR2 YYNGEE. This CDR3 is 16 amino acids long. The CDR3 region is CASSVAGGWNAGELFF. In nucleotides, the CDR3 is TGTGCCAGCAGCGTAGCGGGGGGCTGGAACGCCGGGGAGCTGTTTTTT.

The genes are TRBV5-1 and TRBJ2-3; no clear D gene. The CDR3 consists of 14 residues. The ends were cut back, 0 bases at V and 4 bases at J, with 9 bases in the middle. The V gene's germline CDR1 is SGHRS and CDR2 YFSETQ. This CDR3 is CASSLGHRADTQYF. The CDR3 DNA sequence: TGCGCCAGCAGCTTGGGGCACCGGGCAGATACGCAGTATTTT.